This T cell receptor beta chain was documented in a study of blood T cell repertoires in COVID-19. The wider study: Both acute and convalescent COVID-19 samples were obtained from the United States, Italy and Spain.

Study processing details: The authors estimated nucleated cell counts from reference gene primer amplification. Only in-frame clones appear in the TCRdb table, and some are missing; sequencing was by immunoSEQ multiplex PCR. V and J calls and clone size are those listed in that table; D and trimming were worked out from the DNA. The sample lists more than 150,000 clones, almost 85% occurring once. This clone has a count of ten or more. Sequencing was carried out using peripheral blood. The receptor's source is a man aged 18-30 years with active or convalescent COVID-19.

CDR3 coding DNA: TGTGCCAGCAGCCAGGGGACTAGCGGGTACAATGAGCAGTTCTTC. It translates to CASSQGTSGYNEQFF. V gene TRBV14 combines with J gene TRBJ2-1, with 12 bases aligning to TRBD2. Germline CDR1 SGHDN, CDR2 FVKESK. The CDR3 contains 15 residues. The V gene end was trimmed by 3 bases and the J gene end by 4 bases; junction bases not matched to a gene: 1.